The 18 T cell receptor beta chains presented below share a single source sample, sequenced in a study of T-cell memory formation after mild COVID-19. TCRdb itself ran the 5' RACE reads through MiXCR, one entry per CDR3 protein. Here the sample spans about 270,000 distinct CDR3 sequences, around 15% being singletons. The specimen sequenced was PBMCs or a T cell subset sorted from them (not recorded which). Receptor source: a man younger than 35 who had mild COVID-19 (a few samples of this study predate the infection). Cell type and time point are not known.

The V call is TRBV5-1, the J call TRBJ2-7; no firm D call. There are 12 residues in the CDR3. The V gene's germline CDR1 is SGHRS and CDR2 YFSETQ. V shed 4 bases and J shed 2 bases, with 7 bases lying between them. CDR3 bases: TGCGCCAGCAGCAGGGAAGCCTACGAGCAGTACTTC. Translated: CASSREAYEQYF. Supplemented by reference TRBV5-1 and TRBJ2-7, the full variable domain reads KAGVTQTPRYLIKTRGQQVTLSCSPISGHRSVSWYQQTPGQGLQFLFEYFSETQRNKGNFPGRFSGRQFSNSRSEMNVSTLELGDSALYLCASSREAYEQYFGPGTRLTVT.

V usage is TRBV5-1 and J usage is TRBJ2-7; no firm D call. With 4 bases removed from V and 3 bases from J, the gap between germline ends came to 5 bases. Germline values: CDR1 SGHRS, CDR2 YFSETQ. This CDR3 has 11 residues. CDR3 nucleotides: TGCGCCAGCAGCCTGTACTACGAGCAGTACGTC. It translates to CASSLYYEQYV.

This clonotype was observed a few times. The V gene is TRBV25-1, the J gene TRBJ2-3, with D tentatively TRBD2 (5 bases). This CDR3 has 14 residues. Germline lookup yields CDR1 MGHDK and CDR2 SYGVNS. V lost 2 bases and J 7 bases, leaving 13 bases between the germline ends. The CDR3 sequence: CASSEGLSRNTQYF. The CDR3 region has the DNA TGTGCCAGCAGTGAAGGACTCAGCAGGAATACGCAGTATTTT.

This clonotype has just a few counts. This rearrangement joins TRBV12-5 to TRBJ1-1; D is possibly TRBD1 (5 bases). This CDR3 is built from 13 residues. The ends were cut back, 2 bases at V and 9 bases at J, with 13 bases in the middle. Looked up from germline, CDR1 is LGHNT and CDR2 is FRNRAP. CDR3 nucleotide sequence: TGTGCTAGTGGTTTGCAGGAACCAGGGAAAGCTTTCTTT. This encodes CASGLQEPGKAFF.

This rearrangement joins TRBV29-1 to TRBJ2-1; 7 bases are shared with TRBD2. Unmatched junction bases numbered 2, after V lost 6 bases and J lost 0 bases. Germline CDR1 and CDR2: SQVTM and ANQGSEA. The CDR3 loop spans 13 amino acids. The CDR3 is CSVRGSSYNEQFF. The DNA of the CDR3 is TGCAGCGTGCGGGGGAGCTCCTACAATGAGCAGTTCTTC.

This clonotype was counted at least ten times. The J gene is TRBJ1-5, the V gene TRBV12-3 or TRBV12-4; TRBD1 aligns across 7 bases. The ends lost 6 bases at V and 0 bases at J; junction bases unmatched: 5. This CDR3 spans 15 amino acids. CDR3 sequence (DNA): TGTGCCAGCAGGGTCGGGACAGCTAGCAATCAGCCCCAGCATTTT. It is translated as CASRVGTASNQPQHF.

J is TRBJ2-1 and V is TRBV5-4; 15 bases map to TRBD2. J was trimmed by 9 bases and V by 4 bases; bases with no gene match: 5. In germline, CDR1 is SGHNT, CDR2 YYREEE (reference sequence). The length of the CDR3 is 15 residues. CDR3 sequence: CASSVGLAGGFEQFF. The CDR3 nucleotides read TGTGCCAGCAGCGTCGGACTAGCGGGGGGGTTTGAGCAGTTCTTC.

This clonotype was observed a handful of times. This rearrangement joins TRBV20-1 to TRBJ2-3; 9 bases agree with TRBD2. Per germline, CDR1 DFQATT and CDR2 SNEGSKA (reference sequence). V lost 5 bases, J lost 5 bases, and 11 bases stayed unmatched. CDR3 length: 15 amino acids. CDR3 in DNA: TGCAGTGCTCGGGTGGCGGGGGGGCTTGTAGATACGCAGTATTTT. It is translated as CSARVAGGLVDTQYF.

This clonotype was counted between two and nine times. This rearrangement joins TRBV5-1 to TRBJ2-7; no definite D call. The CDR3 has 13 amino acids. With 2 bases removed from V and 3 bases from J, the gap between germline ends came to 9 bases. Germline lookup yields CDR1 SGHRS and CDR2 YFSETQ. The CDR3 DNA is TGCGCCAGCAGCTTCTCAGGAAACTACGAGCAGTACTTC. It yields the protein CASSFSGNYEQYF.

The rearrangement uses TRBV4-3 and TRBJ1-2, with D hard to call. V gave up 0 bases and J gave up 4 bases, with 15 bases separating them. This CDR3 comprises 16 residues. In germline, CDR1 is LGHNA, CDR2 YSLEER. CDR3 region: CASSQEGGVYGYGYTF. CDR3 coding DNA: TGCGCCAGCAGCCAAGAGGGCGGGGTATATGGCTATGGCTACACCTTC.

This chain links TRBV6-6 with TRBJ2-2; D is undetermined. The V end lost 7 bases, the J end lost 7 bases, and 10 bases lay between the germline ends. Germline V gene data show CDR1 as MNHNY and CDR2 as SVGAGI (reference sequence). The CDR3 is 12 residues long. DNA of the CDR3: TGTGCCAGCACCAACACGAACGGGGAGCTGTTTTTT. Its protein is CASTNTNGELFF.

The J gene is TRBJ1-2, the V gene TRBV9; no reliable D call. The V and J ends lost 0 bases and 6 bases respectively, with 15 bases between them. Germline V CDR1 and CDR2: SGDLS, YYNGEE. The CDR3 has 15 amino acids. The CDR3 region has the DNA TGTGCCAGCAGCGTAGCAGAAGCAGGCTGGAATGGCTACACCTTC. Protein product: CASSVAEAGWNGYTF.

This clonotype was seen only a few times. V gene TRBV27 combines with J gene TRBJ1-4; no clear D gene. Germline values: CDR1 MNHEY, CDR2 SMNVEV (reference sequence). The CDR3 length is 15 residues. The V end lost 2 bases, the J end lost 0 bases, and 7 bases lay between the germline ends. This chain's CDR3 is CASSLSFPTNEKLFF. CDR3 in DNA: TGTGCCAGCAGTTTAAGTTTCCCAACTAATGAAAAACTGTTTTTT.

A few counts support this clonotype. CDR3: CASVYISGNTIYF. Written as DNA, the CDR3 is TGTGCCAGCGTCTATATCTCTGGAAACACCATATATTTT. V and J are TRBV12-3 or TRBV12-4 and TRBJ1-3, with D unresolved. The CDR3 runs to 13 residues. V lost 8 bases and J lost 0, with 8 bases in between.

The chain couples TRBV7-9 to TRBJ2-1; no clear D. The V gene lost 1 base and the J gene lost 9 bases, with 7 bases spanning the gap. The CDR3 loop spans 12 amino acids. CDR1 is SEHNR, CDR2 FQNEAQ, per germline (reference sequence). The CDR3 bases are TGTGCCAGCAGCTTAGTAGGCGGTGAGCAGTTCTTC. It encodes CASSLVGGEQFF.

This clonotype came up many times. The rearrangement uses TRBV7-6 and TRBJ2-5; TRBD2 is a possible D gene (7 bases). The germline V gene has CDR1 SGHVS and CDR2 FNYEAQ. Trimming shortened V by 0 bases and J by 10 bases, and 18 bases separated the two germline ends. The CDR3 sequence is 15 residues long. CDR3 nucleotides: TGTGCCAGCAGCTTAGCCTGGGGGGGGCCCAGGATCCAGTACTTC. This sequence encodes CASSLAWGGPRIQYF. The variable domain in full, with the rest retrieved from reference TRBV7-6 and TRBJ2-5, is GAGVSQSPRYKVTKRGQDVALRCDPISGHVSLYWYRQALGQGPEFLTYFNYEAQQDKSGLPNDRFSAERPEGSISTLTIQRTEQRDSAMYRCASSLAWGGPRIQYFGPGTRLLVL.

The chain couples TRBV12-3 or TRBV12-4 to TRBJ2-3; D remains ambiguous. Trimming removed 1 base at V and 6 bases at J, with 14 bases between. CDR3 length: 15 amino acids. The CDR3 sequence: CASSLGTLMGDTQYF. Written as DNA, the CDR3 is TGTGCCAGCAGTTTAGGGACCCTCATGGGGGATACGCAGTATTTT.

This clonotype was detected ten times or more. The J gene is TRBJ2-5, the V gene TRBV12-3 or TRBV12-4, with 11 bases aligning to TRBD2. This CDR3 has 15 residues. After removal of 1 base from V and 5 bases from J, the junction contained 3 bases not matched to a gene. DNA for the CDR3: TGTGCCAGCAGTTTAGGACTAGCGGGATCGGAGACCCAGTACTTC. It specifies CASSLGLAGSETQYF.